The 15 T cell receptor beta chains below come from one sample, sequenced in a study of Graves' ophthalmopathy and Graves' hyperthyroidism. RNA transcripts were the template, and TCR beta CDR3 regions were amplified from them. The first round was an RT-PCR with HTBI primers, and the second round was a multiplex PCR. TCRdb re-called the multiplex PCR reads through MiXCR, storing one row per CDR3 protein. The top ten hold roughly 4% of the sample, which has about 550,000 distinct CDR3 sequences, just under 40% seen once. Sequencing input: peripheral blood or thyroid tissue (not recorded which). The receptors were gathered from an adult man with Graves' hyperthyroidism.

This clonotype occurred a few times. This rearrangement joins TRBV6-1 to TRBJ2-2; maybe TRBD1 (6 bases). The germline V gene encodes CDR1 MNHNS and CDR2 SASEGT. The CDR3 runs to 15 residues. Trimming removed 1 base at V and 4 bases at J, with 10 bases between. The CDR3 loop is CASSEEGEPTGELFF. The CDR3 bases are TGTGCCAGCAGTGAAGAGGGGGAGCCCACCGGGGAGCTGTTTTTT.

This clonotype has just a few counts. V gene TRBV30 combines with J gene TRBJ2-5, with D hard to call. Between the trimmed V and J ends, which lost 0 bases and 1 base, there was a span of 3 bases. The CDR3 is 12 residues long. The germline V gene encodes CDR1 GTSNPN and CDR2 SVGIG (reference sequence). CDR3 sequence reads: CAWSVTQETQYF. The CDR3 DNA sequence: TGTGCCTGGAGTGTGACCCAAGAGACCCAGTACTTC.

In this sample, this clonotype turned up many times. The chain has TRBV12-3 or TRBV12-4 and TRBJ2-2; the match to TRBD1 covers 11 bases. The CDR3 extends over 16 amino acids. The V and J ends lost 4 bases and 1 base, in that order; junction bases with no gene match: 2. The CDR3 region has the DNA TGTGCCAGCAGTTCGGGACAGGGGGGGAACACCGGGGAGCTGTTTTTT. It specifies CASSSGQGGNTGELFF.

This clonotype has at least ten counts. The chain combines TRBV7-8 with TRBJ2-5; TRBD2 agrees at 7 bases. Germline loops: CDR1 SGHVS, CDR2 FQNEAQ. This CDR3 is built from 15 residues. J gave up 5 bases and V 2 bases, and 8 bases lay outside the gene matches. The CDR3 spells CASSLLAGAGETQYF. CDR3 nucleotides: TGTGCCAGCAGCTTATTGGCGGGAGCTGGGGAGACCCAGTACTTC.

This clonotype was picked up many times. The CDR3, as DNA: TGTGCCAGCACCGCGGACAGGGATGTCACTGAAGCTTTCTTT. Translation: CASTADRDVTEAFF. The chain employs TRBV12-3 or TRBV12-4 and TRBJ1-1, with 8 bases lining up with TRBD1. J was trimmed by 4 bases and V by 7 bases; bases with no gene match: 8. The CDR3 has 14 amino acids.

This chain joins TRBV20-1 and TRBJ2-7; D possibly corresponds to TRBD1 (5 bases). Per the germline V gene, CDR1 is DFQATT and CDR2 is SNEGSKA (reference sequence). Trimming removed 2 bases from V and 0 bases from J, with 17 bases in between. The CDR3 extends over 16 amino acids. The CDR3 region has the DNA TGCAGTGCTAGAAGACTGAAGACAGAACTCTCCTACGAGCAGTACTTC. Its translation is CSARRLKTELSYEQYF.

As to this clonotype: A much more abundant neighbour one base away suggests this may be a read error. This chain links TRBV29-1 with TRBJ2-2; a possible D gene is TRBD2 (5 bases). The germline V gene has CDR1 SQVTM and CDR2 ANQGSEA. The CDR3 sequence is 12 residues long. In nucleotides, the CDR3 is TGCAGCGTTGGCCCGAACACCGGGGAGCTGCTTTTT. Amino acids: CSVGPNTGELLF.

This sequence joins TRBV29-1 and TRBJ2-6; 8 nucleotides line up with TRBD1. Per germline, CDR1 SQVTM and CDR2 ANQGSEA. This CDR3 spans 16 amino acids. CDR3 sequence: CSPRRDRLSGANVLTF. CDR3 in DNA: TGCAGTCCTCGCCGGGACAGGCTCTCTGGGGCCAACGTCCTGACTTTC.

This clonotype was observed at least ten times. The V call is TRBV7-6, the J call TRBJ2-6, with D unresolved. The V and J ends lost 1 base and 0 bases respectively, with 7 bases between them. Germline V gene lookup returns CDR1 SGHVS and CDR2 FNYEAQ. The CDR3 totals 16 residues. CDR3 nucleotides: TGTGCCAGCAGCTTAGATCCCGGCTCTGGGGCCAACGTCCTGACTTTC. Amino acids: CASSLDPGSGANVLTF. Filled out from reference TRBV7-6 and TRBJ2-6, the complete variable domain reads GAGVSQSPRYKVTKRGQDVALRCDPISGHVSLYWYRQALGQGPEFLTYFNYEAQQDKSGLPNDRFSAERPEGSISTLTIQRTEQRDSAMYRCASSLDPGSGANVLTFGAGSRLTVL.

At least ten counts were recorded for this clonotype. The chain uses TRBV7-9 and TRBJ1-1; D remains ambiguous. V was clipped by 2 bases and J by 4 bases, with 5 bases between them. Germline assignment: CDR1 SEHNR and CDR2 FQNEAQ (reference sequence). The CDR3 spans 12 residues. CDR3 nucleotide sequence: TGTGCCAGCAGCTTATTCAGCACTGAAGCTTTCTTT. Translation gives CASSLFSTEAFF. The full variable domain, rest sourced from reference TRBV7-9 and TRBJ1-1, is DTGVSQNPRHKITKRGQNVTFRCDPISEHNRLYWYRQTLGQGPEFLTYFQNEAQLEKSRLLSDRFSAERPKGSFSTLEIQRTEQGDSAMYLCASSLFSTEAFFGQGTRLTVV.

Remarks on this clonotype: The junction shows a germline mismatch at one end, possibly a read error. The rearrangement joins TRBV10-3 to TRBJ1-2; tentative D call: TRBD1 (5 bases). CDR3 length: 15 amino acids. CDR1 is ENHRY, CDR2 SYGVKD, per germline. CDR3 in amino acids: CASSLDSTGDYGYTF. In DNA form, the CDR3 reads TGTGCCAGCAGTTTAGACAGCACAGGAGACTATGGCTACACCTTC.

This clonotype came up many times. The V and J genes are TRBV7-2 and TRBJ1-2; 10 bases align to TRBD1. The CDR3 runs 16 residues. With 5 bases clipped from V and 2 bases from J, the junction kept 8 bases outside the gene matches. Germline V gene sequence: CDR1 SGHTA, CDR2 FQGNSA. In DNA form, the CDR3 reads TGTGCCAGCAGCCCTCGACAGGGGGCTACGAACTATGGCTACACCTTC. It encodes CASSPRQGATNYGYTF.

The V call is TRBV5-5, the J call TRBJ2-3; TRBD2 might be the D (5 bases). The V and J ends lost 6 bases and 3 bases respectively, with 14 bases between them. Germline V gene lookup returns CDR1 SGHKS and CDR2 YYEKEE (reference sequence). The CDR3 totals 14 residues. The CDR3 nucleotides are TGTGCCAGCATCCGTAGCGTTATTACAGATACGCAGTATTTT. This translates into CASIRSVITDTQYF.

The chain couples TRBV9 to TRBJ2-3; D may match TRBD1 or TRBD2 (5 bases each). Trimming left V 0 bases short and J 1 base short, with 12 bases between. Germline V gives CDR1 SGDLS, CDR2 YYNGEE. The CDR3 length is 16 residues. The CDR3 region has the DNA TGTGCCAGCAGCGTAGGGGACCTACGAGGCACAGATACGCAGTATTTT. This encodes CASSVGDLRGTDTQYF.

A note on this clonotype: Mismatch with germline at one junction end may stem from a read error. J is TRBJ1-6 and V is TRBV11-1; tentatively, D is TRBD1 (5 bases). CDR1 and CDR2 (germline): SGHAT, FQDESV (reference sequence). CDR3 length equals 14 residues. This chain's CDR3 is CAGSLGGAGSPLHF. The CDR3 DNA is TGTGCCGGCAGCTTAGGAGGGGCCGGTTCACCCCTCCACTTT.